The 5 T cell receptor beta chains presented below share a single source sample, sequenced in a study of shared clonotypes between healthy human individuals. Some clones are missing from TCRdb's copy, which holds only in-frame ones; the method was immunoSEQ multiplex PCR. The data contain about 700,000 clones, roughly 94% of them seen just once; the ten biggest clones take up 24%. Terminally differentiated effector memory CD45RA+ cells were excluded from the naive CD8 cells, which were CD45RO-negative and positively selected for CCR7. The sequenced sample consisted of naive CD8+ T cells sorted from blood. These receptors originate from a man aged 25 to 40 in good health.

The chain employs TRBV7-9 and TRBJ2-5; 7 bases align to TRBD1. The J call may be faulty, since TRBJ2-7 better matches the DNA end. This CDR3 comprises 13 residues. Germline-derived CDR1 and CDR2 are SEHNR and FQNEAQ (reference sequence). The CDR3 bases are TGTGCCAGCAGCTCGGGACAGTCCTACGAGCAGTACTTC. Translated, it gives CASSSGQSYEQYF.

The rearrangement uses TRBV14 and TRBJ2-3, with 8 bases that match TRBD1. Germline trimming cut 4 bases from V and 1 base from J; bases unmatched to any gene: 4. Per germline, CDR1 SGHDN and CDR2 FVKESK. The CDR3 runs to 15 residues. The CDR3 region is CASSPGGSGTDTQYF. For the CDR3, the DNA is TGTGCCAGCAGCCCAGGGGGCAGTGGCACAGATACGCAGTATTTT.

This clone has just one count. V is TRBV15 and J is TRBJ2-7; D gene unclear. V gave up 0 bases and J gave up 6 bases, with 12 bases separating them. Per the germline V gene, CDR1 is LNHNV and CDR2 is YYDKDF (reference sequence). The CDR3 covers 14 residues. The CDR3 is CATSRDGLAGEQYF. CDR3 bases: TGTGCCACCAGCAGAGATGGTCTGGCCGGCGAGCAGTACTTC.

V usage is TRBV5-1 and J usage is TRBJ1-5; D is perhaps TRBD1 (6 bases). Germline CDR1 SGHRS, CDR2 YFSETQ. The CDR3 runs 14 residues. Trimming took off 0 bases at V and 8 bases at J, with 12 bases between the two ends. The CDR3 region has the DNA TGCGCCAGCAGCTTGGAGACAGGAATGGAGCCCCAGCATTTT. It yields the protein CASSLETGMEPQHF.

The chain links TRBV28 to TRBJ2-1; 11 nucleotides agree with TRBD2. The V gene end was trimmed by 7 bases and the J gene end by 7 bases; junction bases not matched to a gene: 6. Germline-derived CDR1 and CDR2 are MDHEN and SYDVKM. The CDR3 runs 14 residues. CDR3 nucleotide sequence: TGTGCCAGCATGGCGGGACTAGCGGTAAATGAGCAGTTCTTC. Protein product: CASMAGLAVNEQFF.